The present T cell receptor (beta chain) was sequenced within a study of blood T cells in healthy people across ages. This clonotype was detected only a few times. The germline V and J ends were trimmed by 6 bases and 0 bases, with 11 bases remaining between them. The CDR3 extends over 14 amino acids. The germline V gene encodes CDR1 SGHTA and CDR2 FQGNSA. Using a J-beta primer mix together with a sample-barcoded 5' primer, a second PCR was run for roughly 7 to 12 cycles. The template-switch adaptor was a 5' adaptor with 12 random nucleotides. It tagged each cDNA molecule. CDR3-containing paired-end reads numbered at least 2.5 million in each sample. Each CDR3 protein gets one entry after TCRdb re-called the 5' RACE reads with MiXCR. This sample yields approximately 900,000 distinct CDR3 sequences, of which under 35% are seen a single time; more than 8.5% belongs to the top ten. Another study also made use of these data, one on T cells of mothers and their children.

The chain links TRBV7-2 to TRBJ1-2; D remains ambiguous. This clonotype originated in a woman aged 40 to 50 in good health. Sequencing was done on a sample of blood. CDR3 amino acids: CASRGGGSNYGYTF. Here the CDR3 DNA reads TGTGCCAGCAGGGGTGGAGGATCTAACTATGGCTACACCTTC.